This T cell receptor (beta chain) was sequenced in a study of blood T cells in healthy people across ages. Primed by a sample-barcoded 5' primer and a J-beta primer mix, a second PCR proceeded for about 7 to 11 cycles. Every cDNA molecule bore a tag from a template-switch adaptor containing 12 random nucleotides. MiXCR was run by TCRdb on the 5' RACE reads, yielding one entry per CDR3 protein. Seen here are roughly 1,100,000 distinct CDR3 sequences, around 27% observed once, and the top ten hold 0.75%. In terms of origin and age, donors were healthy Caucasian individuals from Russia aged about 6 to 90. The CDR3 is 15 residues long. The V gene's germline CDR1 is MNHEY and CDR2 SVGAGI. The germline V and J ends were trimmed by 5 bases and 4 bases, with 16 bases remaining between them. The data were also submitted as part of a second study, on T cells of mothers and their children. As that study records: The authors found no persistent microchimeric T cell clones.

The V call is TRBV6-5, the J call TRBJ2-3, with a tentative D call TRBD2 (6 bases). What was sequenced was blood. The receptor was isolated from a girl aged 2-10 years in good health. The CDR3 DNA reads as TGTGCCAGCAGTCCCGATAGGTGGAGGGCAGATACGCAGTATTTT. It codes for CASSPDRWRADTQYF.